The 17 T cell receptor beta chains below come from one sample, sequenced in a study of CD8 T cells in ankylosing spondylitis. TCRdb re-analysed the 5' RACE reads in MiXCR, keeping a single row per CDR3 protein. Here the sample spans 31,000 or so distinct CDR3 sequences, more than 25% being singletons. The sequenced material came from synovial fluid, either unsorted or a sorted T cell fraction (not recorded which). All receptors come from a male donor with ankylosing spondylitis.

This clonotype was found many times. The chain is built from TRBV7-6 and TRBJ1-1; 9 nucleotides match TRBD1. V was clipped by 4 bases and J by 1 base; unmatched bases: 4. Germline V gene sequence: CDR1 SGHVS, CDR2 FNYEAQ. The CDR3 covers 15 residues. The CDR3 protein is CASSSGQGKNTEAFF. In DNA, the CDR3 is TGTGCCAGCAGCTCGGGACAGGGAAAGAACACTGAAGCTTTCTTT.

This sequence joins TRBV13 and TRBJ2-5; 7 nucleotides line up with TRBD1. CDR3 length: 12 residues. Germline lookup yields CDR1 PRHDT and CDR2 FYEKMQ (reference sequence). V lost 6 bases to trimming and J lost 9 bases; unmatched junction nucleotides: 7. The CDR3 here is CASRVGGEAQYF. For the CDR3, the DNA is TGTGCCAGCAGGGTAGGGGGCGAGGCCCAGTACTTC.

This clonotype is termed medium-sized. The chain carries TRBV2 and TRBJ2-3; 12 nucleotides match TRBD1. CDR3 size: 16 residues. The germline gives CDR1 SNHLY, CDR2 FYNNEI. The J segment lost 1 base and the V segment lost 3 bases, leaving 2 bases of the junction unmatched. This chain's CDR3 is CASSDGTGGRTDTQYF. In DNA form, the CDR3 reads TGTGCCAGCAGTGATGGGACAGGGGGCCGCACAGATACGCAGTATTTT.

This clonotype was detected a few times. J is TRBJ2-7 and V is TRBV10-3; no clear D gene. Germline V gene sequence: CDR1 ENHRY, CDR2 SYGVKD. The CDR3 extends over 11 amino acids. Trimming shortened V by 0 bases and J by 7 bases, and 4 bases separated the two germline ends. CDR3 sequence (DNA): TGTGCCATCAGTGAGTCATTTGAGCAGTACTTC. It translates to CAISESFEQYF.

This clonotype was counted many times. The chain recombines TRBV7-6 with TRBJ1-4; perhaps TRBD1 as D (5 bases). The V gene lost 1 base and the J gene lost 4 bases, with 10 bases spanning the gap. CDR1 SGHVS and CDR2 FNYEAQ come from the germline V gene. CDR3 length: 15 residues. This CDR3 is CASSLGSGNNEKLFF. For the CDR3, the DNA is TGTGCCAGCAGCTTAGGTTCAGGGAATAATGAAAAACTGTTTTTT.

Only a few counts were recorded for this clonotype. This CDR3 is CSARVVLETQYF. The CDR3 region has the DNA TGCAGTGCTAGAGTGGTGTTAGAGACCCAGTACTTC. The chain is built from TRBV20-1 and TRBJ2-5; D is uncertain. CDR1 and CDR2 (germline): DFQATT, SNEGSKA (reference sequence). Trimming shortened V by 1 base and J by 4 bases, and 7 bases separated the two germline ends. The CDR3 length is 12 residues.

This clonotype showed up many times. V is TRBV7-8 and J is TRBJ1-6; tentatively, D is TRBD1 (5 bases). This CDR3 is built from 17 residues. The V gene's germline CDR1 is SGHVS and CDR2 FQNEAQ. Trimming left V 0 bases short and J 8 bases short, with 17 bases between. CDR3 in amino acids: CASSLALPGRVDSPLHF. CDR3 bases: TGTGCCAGCAGCTTAGCGCTTCCGGGACGAGTGGATTCACCCCTCCACTTT.

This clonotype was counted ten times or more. Written as DNA, the CDR3 is TGTGCCAGCAGAACTAGCGGGCCCTACGAGCAGTACTTC. Translation: CASRTSGPYEQYF. This sequence joins TRBV27 and TRBJ2-7, with 9 bases matching TRBD2. This CDR3 has 13 residues. CDR1 MNHEY and CDR2 SMNVEV come from the germline V gene (reference sequence). Trimming at V came to 6 bases and at J to 2 bases, leaving 2 bases not matched to a gene.

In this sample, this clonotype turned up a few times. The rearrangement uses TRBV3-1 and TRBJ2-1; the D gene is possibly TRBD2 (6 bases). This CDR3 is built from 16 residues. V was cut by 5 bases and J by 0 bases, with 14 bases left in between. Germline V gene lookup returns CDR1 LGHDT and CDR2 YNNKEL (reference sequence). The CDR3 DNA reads TGTGCCAGCAGCTTCGGACTACCGAGCTCCTACAATGAGCAGTTCTTC. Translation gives CASSFGLPSSYNEQFF.

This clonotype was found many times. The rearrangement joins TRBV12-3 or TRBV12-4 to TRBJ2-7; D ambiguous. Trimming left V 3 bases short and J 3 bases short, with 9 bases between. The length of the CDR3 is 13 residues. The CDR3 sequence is CASSFWQLYEQYV. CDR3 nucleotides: TGTGCCAGCAGTTTCTGGCAGCTCTACGAGCAGTACGTC.

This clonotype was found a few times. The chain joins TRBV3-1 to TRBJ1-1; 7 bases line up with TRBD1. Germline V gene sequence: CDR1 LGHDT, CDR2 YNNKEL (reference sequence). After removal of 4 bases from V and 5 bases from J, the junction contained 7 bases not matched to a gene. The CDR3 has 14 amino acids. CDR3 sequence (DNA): TGTGCCAGCAGCCGTAACAGGGGAGGTACTGAAGCTTTCTTT. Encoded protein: CASSRNRGGTEAFF.

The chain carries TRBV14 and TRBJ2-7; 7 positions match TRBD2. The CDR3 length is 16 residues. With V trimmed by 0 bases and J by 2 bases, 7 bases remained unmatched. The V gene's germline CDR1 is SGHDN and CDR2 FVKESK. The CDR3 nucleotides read TGTGCCAGCAGCCAAGAGTTTAGCGGGCTTACCTACGAGCAGTACTTC. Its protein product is CASSQEFSGLTYEQYF.

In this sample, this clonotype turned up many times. CDR3 sequence: CASSYRLAGLNEQYF. In nucleotides, the CDR3 is TGTGCCAGCAGTTATCGGCTAGCGGGACTCAACGAGCAGTACTTC. The chain combines TRBV6-2 or TRBV6-3 with TRBJ2-7; 9 bases are a match to TRBD2. Trimming cost V 3 bases and J 5 bases; bases outside gene matches: 8. This CDR3 contains 15 residues. Germline values: CDR1 MNHEY, CDR2 SVGEGT.

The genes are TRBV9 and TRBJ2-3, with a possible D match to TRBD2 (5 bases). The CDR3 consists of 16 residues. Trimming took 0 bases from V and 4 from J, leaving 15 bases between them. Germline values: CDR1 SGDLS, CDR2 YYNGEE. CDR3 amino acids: CASSVGGADLPDTQYF. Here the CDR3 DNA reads TGTGCCAGCAGCGTAGGCGGAGCGGATCTTCCAGATACGCAGTATTTT.

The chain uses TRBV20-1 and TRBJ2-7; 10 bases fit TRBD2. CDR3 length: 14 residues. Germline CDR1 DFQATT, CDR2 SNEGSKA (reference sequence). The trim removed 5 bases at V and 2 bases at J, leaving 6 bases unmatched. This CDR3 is CSAFSGRGPYEQYV. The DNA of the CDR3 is TGCAGTGCTTTCAGCGGGAGGGGACCCTACGAGCAGTACGTC.

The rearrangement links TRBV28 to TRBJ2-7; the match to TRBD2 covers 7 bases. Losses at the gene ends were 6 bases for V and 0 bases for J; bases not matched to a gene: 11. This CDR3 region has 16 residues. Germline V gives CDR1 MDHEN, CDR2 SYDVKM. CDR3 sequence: CASSPLAGWSSYEQYV. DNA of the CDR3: TGTGCCAGCAGCCCATTAGCGGGTTGGAGCTCCTACGAGCAGTACGTC.

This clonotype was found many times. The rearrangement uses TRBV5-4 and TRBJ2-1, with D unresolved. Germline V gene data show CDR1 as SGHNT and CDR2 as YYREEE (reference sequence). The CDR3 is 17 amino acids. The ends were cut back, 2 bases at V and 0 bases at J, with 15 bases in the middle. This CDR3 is CASSFAAHILSYNEQFF. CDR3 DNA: TGTGCCAGCAGCTTTGCGGCCCATATCCTCTCCTACAATGAGCAGTTCTTC.